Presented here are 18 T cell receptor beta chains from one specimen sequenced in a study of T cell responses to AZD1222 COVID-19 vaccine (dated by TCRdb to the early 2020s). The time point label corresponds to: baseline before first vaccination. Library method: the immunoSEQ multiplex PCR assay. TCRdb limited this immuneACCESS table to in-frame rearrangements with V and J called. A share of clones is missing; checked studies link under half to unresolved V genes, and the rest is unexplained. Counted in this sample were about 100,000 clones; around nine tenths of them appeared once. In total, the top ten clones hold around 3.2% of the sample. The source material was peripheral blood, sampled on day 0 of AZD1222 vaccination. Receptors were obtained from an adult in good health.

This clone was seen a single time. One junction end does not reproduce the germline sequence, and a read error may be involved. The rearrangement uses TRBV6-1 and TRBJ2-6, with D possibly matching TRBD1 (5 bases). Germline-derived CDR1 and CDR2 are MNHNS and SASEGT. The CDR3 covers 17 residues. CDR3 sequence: CASSEAGPISAANVLTF. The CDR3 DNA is TGTGCCAGCAGTGAAGCGGGGCCGATCTCTGCGGCCAACGTCCTGACTTTC.

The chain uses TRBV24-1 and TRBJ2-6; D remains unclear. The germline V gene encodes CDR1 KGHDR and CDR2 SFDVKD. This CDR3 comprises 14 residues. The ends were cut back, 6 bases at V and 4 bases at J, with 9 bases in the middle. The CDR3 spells CATSSSGGANVLTF. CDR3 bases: TGTGCCACCAGTAGCTCTGGAGGGGCCAACGTCCTGACTTTC.

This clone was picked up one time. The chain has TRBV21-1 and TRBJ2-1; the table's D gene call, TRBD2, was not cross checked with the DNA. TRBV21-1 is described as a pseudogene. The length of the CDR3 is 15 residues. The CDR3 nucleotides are TGTGCCAGCAGGGTTGTAGGAGACCTTTACAATGAGCAGTTCTTC. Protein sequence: CASRVVGDLYNEQFF.

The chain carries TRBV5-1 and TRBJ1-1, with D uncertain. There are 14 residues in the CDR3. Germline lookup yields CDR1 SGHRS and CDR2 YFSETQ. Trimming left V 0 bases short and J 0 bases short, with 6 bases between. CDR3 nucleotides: TGCGCCAGCAGCTTGGCCTCGATGAACACTGAAGCTTTCTTT. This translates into CASSLASMNTEAFF.

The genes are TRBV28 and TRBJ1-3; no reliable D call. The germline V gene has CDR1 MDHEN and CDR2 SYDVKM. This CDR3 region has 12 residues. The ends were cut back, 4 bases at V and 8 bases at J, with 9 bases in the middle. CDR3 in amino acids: CASSSEVDTIYF. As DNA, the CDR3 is TGTGCCAGCAGTTCAGAAGTGGACACCATATATTTT.

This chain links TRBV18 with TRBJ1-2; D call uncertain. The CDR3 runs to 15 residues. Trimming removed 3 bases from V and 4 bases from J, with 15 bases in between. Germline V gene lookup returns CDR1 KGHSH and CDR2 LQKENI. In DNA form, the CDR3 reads TGTGCCAGCTCACCCCCGGGTCCCGTCGGCTATGGCTACACCTTC. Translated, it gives CASSPPGPVGYGYTF.

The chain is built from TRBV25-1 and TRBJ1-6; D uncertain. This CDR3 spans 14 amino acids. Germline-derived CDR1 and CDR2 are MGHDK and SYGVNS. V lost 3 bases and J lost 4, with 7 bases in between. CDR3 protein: CASSDPQYNSPLHF. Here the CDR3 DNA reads TGTGCCAGCAGTGACCCACAGTATAATTCACCCCTCCACTTT.

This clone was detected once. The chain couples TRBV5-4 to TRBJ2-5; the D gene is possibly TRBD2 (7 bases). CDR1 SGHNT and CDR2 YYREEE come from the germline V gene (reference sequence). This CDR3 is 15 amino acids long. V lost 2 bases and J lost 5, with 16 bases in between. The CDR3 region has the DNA TGTGCCAGCAGCTTAGGGGGGGCAAGCGAGGAGACCCAGTACTTC. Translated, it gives CASSLGGASEETQYF.

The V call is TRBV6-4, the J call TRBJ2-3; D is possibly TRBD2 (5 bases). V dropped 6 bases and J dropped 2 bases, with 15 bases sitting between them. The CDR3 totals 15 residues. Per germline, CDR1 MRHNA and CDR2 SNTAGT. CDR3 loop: CASSPGETNTDTQYF. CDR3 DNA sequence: TGTGCCAGCAGCCCCGGGGAAACCAACACAGATACGCAGTATTTT.

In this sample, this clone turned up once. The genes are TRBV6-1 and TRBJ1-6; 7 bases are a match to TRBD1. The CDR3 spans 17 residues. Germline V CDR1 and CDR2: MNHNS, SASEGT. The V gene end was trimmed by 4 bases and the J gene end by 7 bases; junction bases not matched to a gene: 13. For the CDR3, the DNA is TGTGCCAGCAGTGGCCCCAAGGGGGCGGACTTAAATTCACCCCTCCACTTT. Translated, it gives CASSGPKGADLNSPLHF.

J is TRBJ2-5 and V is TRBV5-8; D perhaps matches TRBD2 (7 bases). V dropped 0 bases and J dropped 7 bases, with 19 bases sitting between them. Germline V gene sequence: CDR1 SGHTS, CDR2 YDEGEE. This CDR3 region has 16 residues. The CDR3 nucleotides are TGTGCCAGCAGCTTGGCTGGGGGGGCCGCGTTTGGGACCCAGTACTTC. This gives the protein CASSLAGGAAFGTQYF. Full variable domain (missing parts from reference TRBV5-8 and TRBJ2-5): EAGVTQSPTHLIKTRGQQATLRCSPISGHTSVYWYQQALGLGLQFLLWYDEGEERNRGNFPPRFSGRQFPNYSSELNVNALELEDSALYLCASSLAGGAAFGTQYFGPGTRLLVL.

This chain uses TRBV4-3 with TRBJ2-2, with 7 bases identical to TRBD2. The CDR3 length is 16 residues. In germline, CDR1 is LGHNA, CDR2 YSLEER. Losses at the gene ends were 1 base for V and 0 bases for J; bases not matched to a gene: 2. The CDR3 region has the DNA TGCGCCAGCAGCCAAGGGGAGGGCGCGAACACCGGGGAGCTGTTTTTT. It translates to CASSQGEGANTGELFF.

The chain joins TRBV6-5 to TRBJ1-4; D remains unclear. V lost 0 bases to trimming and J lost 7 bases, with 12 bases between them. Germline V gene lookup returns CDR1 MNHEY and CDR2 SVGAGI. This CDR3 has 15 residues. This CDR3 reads CASSYSRTFREKLFF. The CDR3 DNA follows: TGTGCCAGCAGTTACTCTCGGACTTTTCGTGAAAAACTGTTTTTT.

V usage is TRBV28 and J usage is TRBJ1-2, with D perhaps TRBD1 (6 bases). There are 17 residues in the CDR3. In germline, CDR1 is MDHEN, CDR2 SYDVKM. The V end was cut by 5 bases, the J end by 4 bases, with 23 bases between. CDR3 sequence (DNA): TGTGCCAGCAGTCCGACCCTCACAGGGTCTGGCACCTATGGCTACACCTTC. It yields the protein CASSPTLTGSGTYGYTF.

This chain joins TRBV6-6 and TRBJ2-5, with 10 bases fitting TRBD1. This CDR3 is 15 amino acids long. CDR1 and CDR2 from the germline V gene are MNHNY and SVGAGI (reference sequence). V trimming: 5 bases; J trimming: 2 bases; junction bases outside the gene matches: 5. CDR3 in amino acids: CASSAPDRGQETQYF. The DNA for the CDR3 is TGTGCCAGCAGTGCACCGGACAGGGGGCAAGAGACCCAGTACTTC.

The CDR3 nucleotides read TGTGCCAGTAGTTCCCGACAGGTCCAAGAGACCCAGTACTTC. Amino acid sequence: CASSSRQVQETQYF. This chain links TRBV19 with TRBJ2-5, with D tentatively TRBD1 (6 bases). Looked up from germline, CDR1 is LNHDA and CDR2 is SQIVND (reference sequence). V lost 5 bases, J lost 1 base, and 11 bases lay in between. The CDR3 has 14 amino acids.

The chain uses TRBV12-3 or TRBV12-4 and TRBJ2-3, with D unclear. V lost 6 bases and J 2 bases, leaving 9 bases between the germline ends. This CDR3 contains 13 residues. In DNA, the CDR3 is TGTGCCAGCAGGACGAGCGCCACAGATACGCAGTATTTT. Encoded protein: CASRTSATDTQYF.

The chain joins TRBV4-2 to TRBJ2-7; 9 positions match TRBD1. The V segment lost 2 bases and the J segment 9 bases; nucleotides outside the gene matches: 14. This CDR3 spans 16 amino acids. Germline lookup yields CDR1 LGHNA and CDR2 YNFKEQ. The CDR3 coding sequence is TGTGCCAGCAGCCAACACCCCGGGACAGGGACTTTCGGGCAGTACTTC. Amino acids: CASSQHPGTGTFGQYF.